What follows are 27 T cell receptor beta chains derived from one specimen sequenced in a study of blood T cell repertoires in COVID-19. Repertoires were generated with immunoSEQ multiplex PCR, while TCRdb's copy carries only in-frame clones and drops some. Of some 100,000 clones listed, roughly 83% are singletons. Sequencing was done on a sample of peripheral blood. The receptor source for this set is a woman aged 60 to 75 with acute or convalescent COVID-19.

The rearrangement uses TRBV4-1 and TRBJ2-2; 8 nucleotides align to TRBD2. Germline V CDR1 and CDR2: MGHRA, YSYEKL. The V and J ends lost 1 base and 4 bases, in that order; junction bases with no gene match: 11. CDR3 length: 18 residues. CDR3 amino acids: CASSQVPPPGGSTGELFF. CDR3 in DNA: TGCGCCAGCAGCCAAGTACCTCCCCCGGGGGGGAGCACCGGGGAGCTGTTTTTT.

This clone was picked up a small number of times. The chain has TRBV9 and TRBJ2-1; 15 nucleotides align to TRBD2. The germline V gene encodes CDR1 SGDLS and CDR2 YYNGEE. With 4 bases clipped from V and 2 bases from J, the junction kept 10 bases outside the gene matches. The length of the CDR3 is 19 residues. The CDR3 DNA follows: TGTGCCAGCAGCCCTAGCGGACTAGCGGGGGGGCGAACCTACAATGAGCAGTTCTTC. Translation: CASSPSGLAGGRTYNEQFF.

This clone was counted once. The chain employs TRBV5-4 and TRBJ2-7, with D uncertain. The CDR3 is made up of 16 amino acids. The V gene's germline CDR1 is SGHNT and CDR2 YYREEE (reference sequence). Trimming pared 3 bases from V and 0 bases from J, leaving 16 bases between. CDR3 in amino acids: CASSSSAKSGSYEQYF. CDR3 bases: TGTGCCAGCAGCTCGTCAGCTAAATCGGGCTCCTACGAGCAGTACTTC.

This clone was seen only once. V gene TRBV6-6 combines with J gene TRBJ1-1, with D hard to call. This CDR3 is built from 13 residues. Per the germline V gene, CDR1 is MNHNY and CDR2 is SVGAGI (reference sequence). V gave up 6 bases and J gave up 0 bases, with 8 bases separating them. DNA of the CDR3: TGTGCCAGCAGCCATACAGTGAACACTGAAGCTTTCTTT. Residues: CASSHTVNTEAFF.

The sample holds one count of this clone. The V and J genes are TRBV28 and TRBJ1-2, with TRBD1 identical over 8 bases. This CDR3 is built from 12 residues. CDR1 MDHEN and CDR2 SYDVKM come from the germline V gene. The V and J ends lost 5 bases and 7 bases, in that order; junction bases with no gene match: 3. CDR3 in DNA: TGTGCCAGCAGTATGACAGGGGTTGGCTACACCTTC. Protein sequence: CASSMTGVGYTF.

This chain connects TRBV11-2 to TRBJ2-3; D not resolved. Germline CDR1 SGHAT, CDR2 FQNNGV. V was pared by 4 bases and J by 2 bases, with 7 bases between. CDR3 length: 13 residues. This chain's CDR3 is CASSSTTTDTQYF. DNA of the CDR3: TGTGCCAGCAGCTCAACTACCACAGATACGCAGTATTTT.

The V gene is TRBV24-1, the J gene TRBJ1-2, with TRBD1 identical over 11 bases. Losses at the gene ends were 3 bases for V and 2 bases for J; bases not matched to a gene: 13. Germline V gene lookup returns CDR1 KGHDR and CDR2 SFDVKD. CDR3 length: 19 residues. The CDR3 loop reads CATSDPSRDRGGQNYGYTF. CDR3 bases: TGTGCCACCAGTGATCCCTCCCGGGACAGGGGGGGTCAAAACTATGGCTACACCTTC.

The CDR3, as DNA: TGTGCCAGCAGCTTAGGGGGACAGGCAGAAGCTTTCTTT. Its translation is CASSLGGQAEAFF. The rearrangement joins TRBV7-8 to TRBJ1-1, with 8 bases matching TRBD1. In germline, CDR1 is SGHVS, CDR2 FQNEAQ. The CDR3 is made up of 13 amino acids. Trimming cost V 1 base and J 8 bases; bases outside gene matches: 3.

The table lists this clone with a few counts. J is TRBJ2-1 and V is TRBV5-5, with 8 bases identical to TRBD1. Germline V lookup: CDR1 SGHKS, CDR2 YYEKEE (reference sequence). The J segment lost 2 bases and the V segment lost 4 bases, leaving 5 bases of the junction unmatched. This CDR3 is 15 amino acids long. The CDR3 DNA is TGTGCCAGCAGCGGCAGGGACAGGACCTACAATGAGCAGTTCTTC. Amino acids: CASSGRDRTYNEQFF.

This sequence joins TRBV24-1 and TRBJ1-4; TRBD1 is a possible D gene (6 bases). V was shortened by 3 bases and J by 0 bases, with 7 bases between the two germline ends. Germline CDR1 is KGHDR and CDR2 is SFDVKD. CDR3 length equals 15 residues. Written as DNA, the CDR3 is TGTGCCACCAGTGATAGGACAGCAACTAATGAAAAACTGTTTTTT. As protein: CATSDRTATNEKLFF.

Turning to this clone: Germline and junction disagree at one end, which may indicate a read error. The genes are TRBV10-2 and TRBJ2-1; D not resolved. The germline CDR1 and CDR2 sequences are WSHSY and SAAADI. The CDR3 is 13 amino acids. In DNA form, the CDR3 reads TGCGCCAGCAGTGAGCCCGCCTATAATGAGCAGTTCTTC. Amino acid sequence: CASSEPAYNEQFF.

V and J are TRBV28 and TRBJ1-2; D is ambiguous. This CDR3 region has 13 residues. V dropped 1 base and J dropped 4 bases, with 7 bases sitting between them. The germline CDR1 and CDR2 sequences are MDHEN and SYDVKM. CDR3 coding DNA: TGTGCCAGCAGTTTATTAGTTACCTATGGCTACACCTTC. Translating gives CASSLLVTYGYTF.

The CDR3 loop is CASSGLAGESYNEQFF. The CDR3 nucleotides are TGTGCCAGCAGCGGACTAGCGGGAGAGTCCTACAATGAGCAGTTCTTC. The rearrangement links TRBV28 to TRBJ2-1, with 13 nucleotides matching TRBD2. This CDR3 is 16 amino acids long. Germline V gene data show CDR1 as MDHEN and CDR2 as SYDVKM. The ends lost 6 bases at V and 1 base at J; junction bases unmatched: 3.

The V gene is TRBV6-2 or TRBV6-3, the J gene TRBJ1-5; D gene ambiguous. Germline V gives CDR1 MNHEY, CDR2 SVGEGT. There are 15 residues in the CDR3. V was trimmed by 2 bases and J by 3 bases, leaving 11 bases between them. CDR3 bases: TGTGCCAGCAGTTACGGAGGTTCCAACAATCAGCCCCAGCATTTT. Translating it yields CASSYGGSNNQPQHF.

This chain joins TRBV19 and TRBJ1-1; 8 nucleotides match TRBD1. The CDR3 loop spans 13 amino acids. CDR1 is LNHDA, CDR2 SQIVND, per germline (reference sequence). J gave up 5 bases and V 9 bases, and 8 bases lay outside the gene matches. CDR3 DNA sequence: TGTGCCAGCCAACCGACAGGGGTTACTGAAGCTTTCTTT. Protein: CASQPTGVTEAFF.

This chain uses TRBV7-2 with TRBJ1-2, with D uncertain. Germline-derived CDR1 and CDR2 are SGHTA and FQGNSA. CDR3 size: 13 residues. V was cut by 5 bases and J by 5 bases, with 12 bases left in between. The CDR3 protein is CASSIDLLYGYTF. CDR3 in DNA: TGTGCCAGCAGCATAGACTTGCTGTATGGCTACACCTTC.

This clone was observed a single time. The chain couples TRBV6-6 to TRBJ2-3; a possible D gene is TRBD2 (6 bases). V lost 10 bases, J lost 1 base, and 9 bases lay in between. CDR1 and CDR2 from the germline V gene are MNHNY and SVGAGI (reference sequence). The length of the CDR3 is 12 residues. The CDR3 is CAISGGTDTQYF. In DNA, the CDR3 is TGTGCCATCTCGGGGGGCACAGATACGCAGTATTTT.

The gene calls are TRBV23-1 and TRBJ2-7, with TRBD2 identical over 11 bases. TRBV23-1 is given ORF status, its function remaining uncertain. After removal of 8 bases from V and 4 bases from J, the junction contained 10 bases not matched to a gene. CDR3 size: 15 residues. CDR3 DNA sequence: TGCGCCAGCCCCCCCCTAGCGGGAGGATCATACGAGCAGTACTTC. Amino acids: CASPPLAGGSYEQYF.

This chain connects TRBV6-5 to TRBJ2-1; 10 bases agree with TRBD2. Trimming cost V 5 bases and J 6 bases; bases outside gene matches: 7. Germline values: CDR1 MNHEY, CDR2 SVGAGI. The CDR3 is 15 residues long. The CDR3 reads CASSQTSGNINEQFF. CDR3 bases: TGTGCCAGCAGTCAAACTAGCGGGAACATCAATGAGCAGTTCTTC.

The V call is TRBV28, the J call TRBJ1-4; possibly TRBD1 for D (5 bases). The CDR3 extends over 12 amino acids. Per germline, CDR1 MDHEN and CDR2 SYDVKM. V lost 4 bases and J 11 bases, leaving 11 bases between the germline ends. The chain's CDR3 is CASSSGGDKLFF. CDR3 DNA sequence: TGTGCCAGCAGTTCCGGGGGGGACAAACTGTTTTTT. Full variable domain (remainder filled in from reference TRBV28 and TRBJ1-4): DVKVTQSSRYLVKRTGEKVFLECVQDMDHENMFWYRQDPGLGLRLIYFSYDVKMKEKGDIPEGYSVSREKKERFSLILESASTNQTSMYLCASSSGGDKLFFGSGTQLSVL.

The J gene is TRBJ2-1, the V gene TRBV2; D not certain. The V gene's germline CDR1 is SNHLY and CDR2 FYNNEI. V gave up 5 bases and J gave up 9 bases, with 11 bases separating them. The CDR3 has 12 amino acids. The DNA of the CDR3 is TGTGCCAGCAGTTTAGCCTGGAGTGAGCAGTTCTTC. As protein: CASSLAWSEQFF.

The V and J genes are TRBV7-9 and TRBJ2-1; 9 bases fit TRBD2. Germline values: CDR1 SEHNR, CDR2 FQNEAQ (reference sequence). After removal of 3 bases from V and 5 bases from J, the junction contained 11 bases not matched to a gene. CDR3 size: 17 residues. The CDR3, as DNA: TGTGCCAGCAGCTTTGGGGGGCGAGGACTAGCGAACAATGAGCAGTTCTTC. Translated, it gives CASSFGGRGLANNEQFF.

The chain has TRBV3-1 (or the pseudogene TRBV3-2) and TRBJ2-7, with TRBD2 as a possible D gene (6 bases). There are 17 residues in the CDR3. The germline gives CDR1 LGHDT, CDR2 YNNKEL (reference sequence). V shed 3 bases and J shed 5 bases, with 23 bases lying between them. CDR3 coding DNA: TGTGCCAGCAGCCATGTTCAGATGGGTGGGGGAGGCAACGAGCAGTACTTC. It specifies CASSHVQMGGGGNEQYF.

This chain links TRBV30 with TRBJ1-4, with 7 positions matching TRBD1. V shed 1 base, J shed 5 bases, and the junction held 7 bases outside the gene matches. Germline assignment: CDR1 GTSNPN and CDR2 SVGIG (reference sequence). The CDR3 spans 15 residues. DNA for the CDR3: TGTGCCTGGAGTGGGCGACAGGGAACGAATGAAAAACTGTTTTTT. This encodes CAWSGRQGTNEKLFF.

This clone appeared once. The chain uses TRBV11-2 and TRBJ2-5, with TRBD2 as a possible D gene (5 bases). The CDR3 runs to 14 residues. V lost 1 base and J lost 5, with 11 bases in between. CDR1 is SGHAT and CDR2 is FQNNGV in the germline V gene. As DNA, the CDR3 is TGTGCCAGCAGCTTAGGATCTAGGAGGGAGACCCAGTACTTC. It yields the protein CASSLGSRRETQYF.

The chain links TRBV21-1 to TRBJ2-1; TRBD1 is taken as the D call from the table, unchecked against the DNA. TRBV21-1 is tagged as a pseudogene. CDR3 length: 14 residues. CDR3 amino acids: CASTRDSEGDEQLF. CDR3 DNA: TGTGCCAGCACCCGGGACAGTGAAGGGGATGAGCAGCTCTTC.

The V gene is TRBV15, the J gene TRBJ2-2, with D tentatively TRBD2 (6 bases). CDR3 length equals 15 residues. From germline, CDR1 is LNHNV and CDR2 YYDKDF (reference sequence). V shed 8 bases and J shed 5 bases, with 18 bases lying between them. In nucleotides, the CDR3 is TGTGCCACCGGCGGGGCGACGTTGACTACCGGGGAGCTGTTTTTT. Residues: CATGGATLTTGELFF.